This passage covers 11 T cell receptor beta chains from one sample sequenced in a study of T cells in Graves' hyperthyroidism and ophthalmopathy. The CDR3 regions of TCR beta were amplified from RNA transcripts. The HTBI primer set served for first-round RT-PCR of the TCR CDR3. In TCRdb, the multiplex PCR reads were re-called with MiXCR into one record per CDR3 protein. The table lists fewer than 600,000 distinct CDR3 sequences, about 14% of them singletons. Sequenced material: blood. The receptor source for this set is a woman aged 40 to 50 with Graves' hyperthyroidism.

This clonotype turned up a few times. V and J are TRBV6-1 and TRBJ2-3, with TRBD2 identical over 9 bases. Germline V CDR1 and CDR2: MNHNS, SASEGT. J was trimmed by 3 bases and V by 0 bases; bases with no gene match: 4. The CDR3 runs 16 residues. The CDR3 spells CASSEAPSGTTDTQYF. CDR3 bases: TGTGCCAGCAGTGAAGCTCCTAGCGGGACAACAGATACGCAGTATTTT.

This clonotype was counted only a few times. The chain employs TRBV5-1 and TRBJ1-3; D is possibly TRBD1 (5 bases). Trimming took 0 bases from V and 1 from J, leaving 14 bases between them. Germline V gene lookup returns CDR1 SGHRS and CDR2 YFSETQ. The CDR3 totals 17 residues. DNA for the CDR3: TGCGCCAGCAGCTTGGAGGCTACGGGGGGTTCTGGAAACACCATATATTTT. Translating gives CASSLEATGGSGNTIYF.

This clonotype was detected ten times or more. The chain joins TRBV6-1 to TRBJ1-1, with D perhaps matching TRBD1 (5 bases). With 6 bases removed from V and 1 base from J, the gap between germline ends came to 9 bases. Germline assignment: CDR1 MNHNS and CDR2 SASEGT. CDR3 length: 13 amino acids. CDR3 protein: CASRRGANTEAFF. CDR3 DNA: TGTGCCAGCAGGCGAGGGGCGAACACTGAAGCTTTCTTT.

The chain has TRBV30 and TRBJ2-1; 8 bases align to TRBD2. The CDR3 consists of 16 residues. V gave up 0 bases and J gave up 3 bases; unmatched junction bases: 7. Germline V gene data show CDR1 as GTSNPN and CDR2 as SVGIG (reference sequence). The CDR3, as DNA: TGTGCCTGGAGTGTACCGACTAGCGCGATCTACAATGAGCAGTTCTTC. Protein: CAWSVPTSAIYNEQFF.

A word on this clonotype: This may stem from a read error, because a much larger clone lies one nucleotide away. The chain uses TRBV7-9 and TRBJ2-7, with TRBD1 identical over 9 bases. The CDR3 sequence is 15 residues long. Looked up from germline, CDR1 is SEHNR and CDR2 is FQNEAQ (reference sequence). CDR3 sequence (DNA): TGTACCAGCAGTTCGGCCGGGACAGGGTTATACGAGCAGTACTTC. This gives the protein CTSSSAGTGLYEQYF.

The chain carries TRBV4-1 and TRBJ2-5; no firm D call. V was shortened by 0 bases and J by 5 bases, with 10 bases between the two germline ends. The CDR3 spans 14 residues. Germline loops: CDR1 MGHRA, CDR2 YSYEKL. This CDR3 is CASSQDTTRETQYF. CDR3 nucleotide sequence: TGCGCCAGCAGCCAAGATACAACCCGGGAGACCCAGTACTTC.

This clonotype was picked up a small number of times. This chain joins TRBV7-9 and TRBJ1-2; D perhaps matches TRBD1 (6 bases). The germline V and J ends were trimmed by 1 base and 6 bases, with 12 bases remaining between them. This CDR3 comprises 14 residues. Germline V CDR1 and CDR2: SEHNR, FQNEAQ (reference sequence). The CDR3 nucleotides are TGTGCCAGCAGCTTAGAAGCTCAGGGGAATGGCTACACCTTC. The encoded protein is CASSLEAQGNGYTF.

The CDR3 reads CASSLGGLGGYNEQFF. In nucleotides, the CDR3 is TGTGCCAGCAGCTTAGGGGGGCTAGGCGGCTACAATGAGCAGTTCTTC. This sequence joins TRBV7-9 and TRBJ2-1; a possible D gene is TRBD1 (6 bases). V shed 1 base and J shed 3 bases, with 13 bases lying between them. The CDR3 is 16 amino acids. Germline V gene data show CDR1 as SEHNR and CDR2 as FQNEAQ (reference sequence).

The CDR3 protein is CASSSTSGERAFF. For the CDR3, the DNA is TGTGCCAGCAGTTCGACTTCGGGGGAGCGAGCTTTCTTT. The chain employs TRBV7-2 and TRBJ1-1; D may be TRBD1 (5 bases). The germline V gene has CDR1 SGHTA and CDR2 FQGNSA. Deletions cut 6 bases from V and 10 bases from J, with 18 bases between. This CDR3 has 13 residues.

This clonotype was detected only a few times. The CDR3 sequence: CASSTGTEEDTQYF. The DNA for the CDR3 is TGTGCCAGCAGTACCGGGACAGAAGAAGATACGCAGTATTTT. This chain uses TRBV12-3 or TRBV12-4 with TRBJ2-3, with 7 bases that match TRBD1. V dropped 5 bases and J dropped 5; count of bases not matched to a gene: 7. CDR3 length: 14 amino acids.

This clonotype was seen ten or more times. CDR3 bases: TGCAGTGCTACCGAGAGCGGCACAGATACGCAGTATTTT. Protein sequence: CSATESGTDTQYF. The chain combines TRBV20-1 with TRBJ2-3; unclear D gene. CDR1 is DFQATT, CDR2 SNEGSKA, per germline (reference sequence). Trimming removed 4 bases from V and 1 base from J, with 9 bases in between. This CDR3 comprises 13 residues.